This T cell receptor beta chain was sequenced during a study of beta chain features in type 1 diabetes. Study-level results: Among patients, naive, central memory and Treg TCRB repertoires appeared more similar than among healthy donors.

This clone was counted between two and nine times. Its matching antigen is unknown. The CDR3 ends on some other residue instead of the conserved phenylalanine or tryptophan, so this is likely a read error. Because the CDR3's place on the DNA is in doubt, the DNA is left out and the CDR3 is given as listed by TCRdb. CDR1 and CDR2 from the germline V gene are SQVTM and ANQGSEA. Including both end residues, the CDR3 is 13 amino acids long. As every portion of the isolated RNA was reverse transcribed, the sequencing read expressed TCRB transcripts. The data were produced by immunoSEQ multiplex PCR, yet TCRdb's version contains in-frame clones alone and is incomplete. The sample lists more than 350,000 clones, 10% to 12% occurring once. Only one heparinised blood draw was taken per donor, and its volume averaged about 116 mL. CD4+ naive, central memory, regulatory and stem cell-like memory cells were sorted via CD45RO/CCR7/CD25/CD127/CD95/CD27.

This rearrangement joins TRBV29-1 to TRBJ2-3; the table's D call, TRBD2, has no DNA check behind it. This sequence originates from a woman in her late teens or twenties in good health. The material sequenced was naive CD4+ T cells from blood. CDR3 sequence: CSVLGLAGAPPAH.